The present T cell receptor beta chain was sequenced within a study of early T cells in non-severe SARS-CoV-2 infection. Study-wide background: The input, bulk RNA from unsorted whole blood, was sequenced, and chains were unpaired. Study findings and constraints: Anti-spike CD8 responses were favored in VDJdb matching, and private and CD4 specificities were missed.

This clonotype was counted ten times or more. Its antigen is still unknown. Attachment of unique molecular identifiers to individual cDNA molecules was performed. TCRdb re-analysed the 5' RACE reads in MiXCR, keeping a single row per CDR3 protein. The sample has tens of thousands of distinct CDR3 sequences; more than 10% are singletons. The input for sequencing was whole blood, taken at baseline. This sequence originates from an adult who was a healthcare worker with PCR-confirmed SARS-CoV-2 infection or an uninfected control (not recorded which). The donor label of this sample is uncertain.

The DNA of the CDR3 is TGTGCCAGCGGGAGAGGGGATACGCAGTATTTT. This sequence encodes CASGRGDTQYF. The rearrangement uses TRBV12-3 or TRBV12-4 and TRBJ2-3; tentative D call: TRBD2 (5 bases). This CDR3 spans 11 amino acids. Trimming left V 8 bases short and J 6 bases short, with 9 bases between.